The rows below give T cell receptor beta chains drawn from one sample of a study of blood T cell repertoires in COVID-19. The table came from immunoSEQ multiplex PCR; TCRdb's copy has only in-frame clones and leaves some out. The sample lists some 100,000 clones, about 90% occurring once. Source material: peripheral blood. Receptors originate from a human donor with active COVID-19. The donor label of this sample is uncertain. Each CDR3 is given with its conserved first and last residue. A D gene is named only where the DNA matches it firmly. Rows give clone size only sometimes, using once, few, many, or a class for an expanded clone.

NA	TRBV7-3	NA	TRBJ1-1	CASSLMAAAEAFF	TGTGCCAGCAGCTTAATGGCTGCCGCTGAAGCTTTCTTT
NA	TRBV24-1	NA	TRBJ1-2	CATSDPRTFGYTF	TGTGCCACCAGTGATCCCCGGACTTTTGGCTACACCTTC
NA	TRBV5-1	NA	TRBJ1-3	CASSLGPGTSGNTIYF	TGCGCCAGCAGCTTGGGTCCGGGAACCTCTGGAAACACCATATATTTT
NA	TRBV28	NA	TRBJ1-5	CASSLVRYGNNQPQHF	TGTGCCAGCAGTTTAGTGAGGTACGGGAACAATCAGCCCCAGCATTTT
TRBD1	TRBV7-9	NA	TRBJ2-1	CASSLPSTGSSYNEQFF	TGTGCCAGCAGCTTACCATCGACAGGGAGCTCCTACAATGAGCAGTTCTTC
NA	TRBV19	NA	TRBJ2-1	CASSGTTGTPYNEQFF	TGTGCCAGTAGTGGAACGACCGGGACACCTTACAATGAGCAGTTCTTC
TRBD1	TRBV5-1	NA	TRBJ2-7	CASSLGQGPLEQYF	TGCGCCAGCAGCTTGGGACAGGGTCCCCTCGAGCAGTACTTC
NA	TRBV27	NA	TRBJ2-7	CASSPRRDSYEQYF	TGTGCCAGCAGCCCCCGCAGGGACTCCTACGAGCAGTACTTC
NA	TRBV5-8	NA	TRBJ2-2	CASSSALLRDFYTGELFF	TGTGCCAGCAGCAGCGCCTTGCTCCGGGACTTCTACACCGGGGAGCTGTTTTTT
NA	TRBV6-2/TRBV6-3	NA	TRBJ2-1	CASSYSTQGNDEQFF	TGTGCCAGCAGTTACTCGACCCAGGGTAACGATGAGCAGTTCTTC
NA	TRBV30	NA	TRBJ2-7	CAWSSIASHYF	TGTGCCTGGAGTAGCATAGCTAGTCATTACTTC
NA	TRBV7-9	NA	TRBJ1-2	CASSSSTGNNYGYTF	TGTGCCAGCAGCTCGAGTACAGGGAATAACTATGGCTACACCTTC
TRBD1	TRBV5-1	NA	TRBJ2-7	CASSPTRQGVNEQYF	TGCGCCAGCAGCCCAACTCGACAGGGGGTAAACGAGCAGTACTTC
NA	TRBV7-4	once	TRBJ1-5	CASSLIVEGPSNQPQHF	TGTGCCAGCAGCTTAATCGTTGAGGGCCCTAGCAATCAGCCCCAGCATTTT
NA	TRBV3-1/TRBV3-2	NA	TRBJ1-5	CASSLAPRVGNQPQHF	TGTGCCAGCAGCCTAGCTCCACGGGTTGGCAATCAGCCCCAGCATTTT
TRBD1	TRBV5-4	NA	TRBJ2-1	CASRLDRGSYNEQFF	TGTGCCAGCAGACTGGACAGGGGCTCCTACAATGAGCAGTTCTTC
NA	TRBV6-6	NA	TRBJ2-7	CASSYSPRFPYEQYF	TGTGCCAGCAGTTACTCTCCACGGTTCCCCTACGAGCAGTACTTC
TRBD1	TRBV4-3	NA	TRBJ2-7	CASSQDSGTGYEQYF	TGCGCCAGCAGCCAAGACTCCGGGACAGGGTACGAGCAGTACTTC
TRBD2	TRBV11-2	once	TRBJ2-3	CASSLSSGGNTDTQYF	TGTGCCAGCAGCTTAAGTAGCGGGGGGAACACAGATACGCAGTATTTT
TRBD1	TRBV4-1	NA	TRBJ1-1	CASSQDRGLTEAFF	TGCGCCAGCAGCCAGGACAGGGGGCTTACTGAAGCTTTCTTT
TRBD1	TRBV7-9	once	TRBJ1-6	CASSPQGQVANSPLHF	TGTGCCAGCAGCCCACAGGGACAGGTTGCAAATTCACCCCTCCACTTT
NA	TRBV20-1	NA	TRBJ1-5	CSASLGRYQPQHF	TGCAGTGCTAGTCTTGGGCGTTATCAGCCCCAGCATTTT
NA	TRBV27	NA	TRBJ1-5	CASSLVQGHSNQPQHF	TGTGCCAGCAGTTTAGTACAGGGACATAGCAATCAGCCCCAGCATTTT
NA	TRBV5-5	NA	TRBJ1-4	CASSLEQGRDEKLFF	TGTGCCAGCAGCTTGGAACAGGGACGGGATGAAAAACTGTTTTTT
NA	TRBV6-2/TRBV6-3	NA	TRBJ1-4	CASSTSRLGDEKLFF	TGTGCCAGCAGTACCAGTCGCCTAGGGGATGAAAAACTGTTTTTT
TRBD1	TRBV4-2	NA	TRBJ2-5	CASSQVGAGGVETQYF	TGTGCCAGCAGCCAAGTCGGGGCAGGGGGCGTTGAGACCCAGTACTTC
NA	TRBV18	once	TRBJ1-1	CASSHPYRLNTEAFF	TGTGCCAGCTCCCACCCCTACAGGTTGAACACTGAAGCTTTCTTT
NA	TRBV7-8	NA	TRBJ1-5	CASSLRQGNQPQHF	TGTGCCAGCAGCCTAAGACAGGGCAATCAGCCCCAGCATTTT
NA	TRBV20-1	once	TRBJ2-3	CSAGDPGGRTDTQYF	TGCAGTGCTGGTGACCCGGGGGGCCGCACAGATACGCAGTATTTT
NA	TRBV6-5	NA	TRBJ1-2	CASRGTGGYTF	TGTGCCAGCAGGGGTACGGGTGGCTACACCTTC
NA	TRBV27	NA	TRBJ1-5	CASSWGGNQPQHF	TGTGCCAGCAGTTGGGGGGGCAATCAGCCCCAGCATTTT
TRBD1	TRBV29-1	NA	TRBJ1-1	CSGSYGRQGLLMNTEAFF	TGCAGCGGCTCATATGGGAGACAGGGACTCCTTATGAACACTGAAGCTTTCTTT
NA	TRBV28	NA	TRBJ2-5	CASSFHQGGRETQYF	TGTGCCAGCAGCTTTCATCAGGGAGGCCGGGAGACCCAGTACTTC
NA	TRBV2	once	TRBJ2-7	CASSVGGYEQYF	TGTGCCAGCAGTGTTGGCGGCTACGAGCAGTACTTC
NA	TRBV7-2	NA	TRBJ2-7	CASSLSARVDEQYF	TGTGCCAGCAGCTTATCGGCCAGGGTCGACGAGCAGTACTTC
NA	TRBV29-1	once	TRBJ2-3	CSVEVLAWRPDTQYF	TGCAGCGTTGAAGTATTAGCGTGGCGGCCAGATACGCAGTATTTT
TRBD2	TRBV10-3	NA	TRBJ2-1	CATAGGPTYNEQFF	TGTGCCACCGCGGGGGGGCCCACCTACAATGAGCAGTTCTTC
NA	TRBV4-1	NA	TRBJ2-2	CASTRDGTGELFF	TGCGCCAGCACCAGGGATGGCACCGGGGAGCTGTTTTTT
TRBD1	TRBV4-1	NA	TRBJ2-7	CASSYQQGAVYEQYF	TGCGCCAGCAGCTACCAACAGGGGGCAGTCTACGAGCAGTACTTC